The clone carrying this T cell receptor (beta chain) qualifies as medium-sized (0.01 to 0.1%). Its specificity is unknown. The data derive from a study of HIV-infected patients and healthy controls. The length of the CDR3 is 11 residues. Trimming pared 7 bases from V and 10 bases from J, leaving 11 bases between. Germline CDR1 is LNHDA and CDR2 is SQIVND (reference sequence). The repertoire came from unfractionated whole blood and reflected all unsorted peripheral T cells. Donors were HIV-infected adults who had not yet started antiretroviral therapy but were about to begin. Whole-study results and caveats: Compared with controls, mean Gini indices were significantly raised in HIV-infected repertoires, possibly indicating oligoclonality.

cDNA was made from around 0.5 ug RNA using alpha and beta constant primers. Separate chain-specific third strand synthesis with multiplexing indices produced the alpha and beta libraries. MiXCR was run by TCRdb on the 5' RACE reads, yielding one entry per CDR3 protein. The repertoire holds under 4,000 distinct CDR3 sequences, with approximately 21% as singletons. The sample in question was blood, obtained before antiretroviral therapy. The receptor was isolated from an adult with HIV infection. This chain uses TRBV19 with TRBJ2-1; no firm D call. CDR3: CASNDGLEQFF. DNA for the CDR3: TGTGCCAGTAATGACGGTCTAGAGCAGTTCTTC.